This T cell receptor beta chain was observed in a study of blood T cell repertoires in COVID-19. Using immunoSEQ multiplex PCR, the repertoire was profiled, and TCRdb retains in-frame clones only, with some absent. The table has 200,000 to 250,000 clones, around 89% seen once. This clonotype was sampled from a woman in her 30s who had recovered from COVID-19. Sequencing was performed on PBMCs or T cells enriched from blood (not recorded which).

CDR3 protein: CASSLRGTSRSGANVLTF. CDR3 DNA sequence: TGTGCCAGCAGCTTAAGGGGCACGAGCCGCTCTGGGGCCAACGTCCTGACTTTC. V gene TRBV7-8 combines with J gene TRBJ2-6, with a possible D match to TRBD1 (5 bases). The CDR3 extends over 18 amino acids. Germline loops: CDR1 SGHVS, CDR2 FQNEAQ. Trimming took off 2 bases at V and 0 bases at J, with 14 bases between the two ends.